This T cell receptor (beta chain) emerged from a study of blood T cell repertoires in COVID-19. As for the study in general: Acute-phase and convalescent COVID-19 samples originated in the United States, Italy and Spain. From T cells, B-cell-depleted T cells, or PBMCs came the material, which was cDNA or gDNA.

Original processing methods: Amplified reference gene primers provided the basis for estimating nucleated cell counts. TCRdb's table, derived via immunoSEQ multiplex PCR, lists solely in-frame clones and lacks some. Clone size and V and J calls were adopted from that table, with D and trimming inferred from the DNA. This table holds 34,000 or so clones, approximately 80% found once. Germline CDR1 MNHEY, CDR2 SVGAGI. Between the trimmed V and J ends, which lost 4 bases and 0 bases, there was a span of 10 bases. This CDR3 is 15 amino acids long. This receptor was identified in a man aged 80 or over with acute or convalescent COVID-19. Sequenced material: peripheral blood. The rearrangement uses TRBV6-5 and TRBJ2-1, with D possibly being TRBD1 (5 bases). The CDR3 protein is CASSSDSRSYNEQFF. Written as DNA, the CDR3 is TGTGCCAGCAGTTCCGACAGTCGCTCCTACAATGAGCAGTTCTTC.